This TCR beta chain emerged from a study of fetal regulatory T cell absence and autoimmunity. Study-level background: Without clinical diabetes, IPEX patients showed exocrine pancreas autoimmunity.

Profiling relied on immunoSEQ multiplex PCR, and the TCRdb table lists in-frame clones only, not all of them. The table shows about 50,000 clones, with around 85% occurring only once. This clone occurred a few times. Its antigen is undetermined. There are 16 residues in the CDR3. CDR1 SEHNR and CDR2 FQNEAQ come from the germline V gene (reference sequence). Trimming removed 2 bases from V and 7 bases from J, with 18 bases in between. Study findings and constraints: Antigen-driven pancreatic autoimmunity before birth in IPEX was inferred from oligoclonal enrichment.

The genes are TRBV7-9 and TRBJ2-1; D ambiguous. Sequenced input: cord blood. The origin of this receptor is a newborn boy with IPEX syndrome. CDR3 bases: TGTGCCAGCAGCTTAAGTCGTGGGAAAGGGAAAAATGAGCAGTTCTTC. Translating gives CASSLSRGKGKNEQFF. The variable domain in full, with the rest retrieved from reference TRBV7-9 and TRBJ2-1, is DTGVSQNPRHKITKRGQNVTFRCDPISEHNRLYWYRQTLGQGPEFLTYFQNEAQLEKSRLLSDRFSAERPKGSFSTLEIQRTEQGDSAMYLCASSLSRGKGKNEQFFGPGTRLTVL.